Sequencing of this T cell receptor beta chain was carried out in a study of blood T cells in healthy people across ages. Whole-study findings and limits: Since the PBMCs were unsorted, naive and antigen-experienced cells could not be conclusively compared.

Through a sample-barcoded 5' primer and a J-beta primer mix, a second PCR was run for roughly 7 to 11 cycles. TCRdb reprocessed the 5' RACE reads with MiXCR, giving one entry per CDR3 protein. This repertoire shows approximately 1.5 million distinct CDR3 sequences, roughly two fifths found once; its top ten account for over 3.5%. Concerning this clonotype: What it binds is not known.

V lost 5 bases and J lost 13, with 21 bases in between. This CDR3 region has 14 residues. CDR1 and CDR2 (germline): MDHEN, SYDVKM. The sample taken for sequencing was blood. The rearrangement joins TRBV28 to TRBJ2-1; no clear D. The sequence was obtained from a woman aged 18-29 years in good health. CDR3 loop: CASSPLTGQETQFF. Written as DNA, the CDR3 is TGTGCCAGCAGTCCTCTGACCGGGCAAGAGACCCAGTTCTTC. The full variable domain, rest sourced from reference TRBV28 and TRBJ2-1, is DVKVTQSSRYLVKRTGEKVFLECVQDMDHENMFWYRQDPGLGLRLIYFSYDVKMKEKGDIPEGYSVSREKKERFSLILESASTNQTSMYLCASSPLTGQETQFFGPGTRLTVL.